Detailed here is one T cell receptor beta chain. Some clones are missing from TCRdb's copy, which holds only in-frame ones; the method was immunoSEQ multiplex PCR. The repertoire includes 14,000 to 15,000 clones, roughly 80% of them detected once, and about 23% sits in the top ten. The CDR3 consists of 18 residues. Looked up from germline, CDR1 is SGDLS and CDR2 is YYNGEE. V shed 0 bases, J shed 6 bases, and the junction held 5 bases outside the gene matches. This sample was included in a study of T cells in tumors after PD-1 blockade. Background on the study: Patients had no prior checkpoint blockade, systemic immunosuppressants, or anti-cancer therapy within 4 weeks.

This receptor was taken from a human donor with basal cell carcinoma. The J gene is TRBJ2-2, the V gene TRBV9; TRBD2 matches 16 bases. Here the sequenced sample was PBMCs, taken after anti-PD-1 treatment. The CDR3 sequence is CASSVDPGTSGGAGELFF. The CDR3 nucleotides read TGTGCCAGCAGCGTAGACCCTGGGACTAGCGGGGGGGCCGGGGAGCTGTTTTTT.